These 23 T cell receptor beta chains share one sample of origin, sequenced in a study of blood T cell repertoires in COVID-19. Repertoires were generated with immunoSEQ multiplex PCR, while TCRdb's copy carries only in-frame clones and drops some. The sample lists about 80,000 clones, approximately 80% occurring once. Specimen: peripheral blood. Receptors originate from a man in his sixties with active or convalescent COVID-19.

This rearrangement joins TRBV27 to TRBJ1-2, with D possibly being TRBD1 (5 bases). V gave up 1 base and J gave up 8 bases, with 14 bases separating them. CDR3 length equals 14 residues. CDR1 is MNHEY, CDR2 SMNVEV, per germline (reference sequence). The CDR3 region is CASSLLQAPTGYTF. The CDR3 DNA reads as TGTGCCAGCAGTTTATTACAGGCGCCAACAGGCTACACCTTC.

CDR3 in DNA: TGTGCCAGCAGTTACGTGGGAGCGACTAACTATGGCTACACCTTC. It codes for CASSYVGATNYGYTF. The chain links TRBV6-6 to TRBJ1-2; D call uncertain. The CDR3 runs 15 residues. With 2 bases removed from V and 0 bases from J, the gap between germline ends came to 10 bases. CDR1 is MNHNY and CDR2 is SVGAGI in the germline V gene (reference sequence).

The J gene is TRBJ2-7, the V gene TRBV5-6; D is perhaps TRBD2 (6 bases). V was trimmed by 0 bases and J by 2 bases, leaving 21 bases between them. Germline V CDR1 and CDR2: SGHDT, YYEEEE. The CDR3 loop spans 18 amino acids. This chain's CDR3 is CASSLAKGIVRGTYEQYF. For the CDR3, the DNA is TGTGCCAGCAGCTTGGCCAAAGGGATTGTGCGGGGAACCTACGAGCAGTACTTC. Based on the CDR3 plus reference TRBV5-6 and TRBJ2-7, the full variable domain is DAGVTQSPTHLIKTRGQQVTLRCSPKSGHDTVSWYQQALGQGPQFIFQYYEEEERQRGNFPDRFSGHQFPNYSSELNVNALLLGDSALYLCASSLAKGIVRGTYEQYFGPGTRLTVT.

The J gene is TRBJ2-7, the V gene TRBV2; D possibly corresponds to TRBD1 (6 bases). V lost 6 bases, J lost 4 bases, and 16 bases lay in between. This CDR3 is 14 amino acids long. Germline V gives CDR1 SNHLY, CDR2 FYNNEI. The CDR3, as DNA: TGTGCCAGCAGACCGACAGGATCCCCTTACGAGCAGTACTTC. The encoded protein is CASRPTGSPYEQYF.

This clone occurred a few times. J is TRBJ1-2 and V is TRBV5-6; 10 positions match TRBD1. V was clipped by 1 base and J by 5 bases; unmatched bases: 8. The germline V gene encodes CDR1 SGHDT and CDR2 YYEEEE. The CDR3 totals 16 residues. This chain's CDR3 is CASSLIRDRGDYGYTF. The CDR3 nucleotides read TGTGCCAGCAGCTTGATCCGGGACAGGGGCGATTATGGCTACACCTTC. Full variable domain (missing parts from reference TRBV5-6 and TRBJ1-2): DAGVTQSPTHLIKTRGQQVTLRCSPKSGHDTVSWYQQALGQGPQFIFQYYEEEERQRGNFPDRFSGHQFPNYSSELNVNALLLGDSALYLCASSLIRDRGDYGYTFGSGTRLTVV.

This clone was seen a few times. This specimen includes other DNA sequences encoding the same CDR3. Here the CDR3 reads CASSLDREGGYTF. The CDR3 region has the DNA TGTGCCAGCAGCCTGGACAGGGAGGGAGGCTACACCTTC. The chain has TRBV6-5 and TRBJ1-2; 8 bases are shared with TRBD1. This CDR3 contains 13 residues. V gave up 6 bases and J gave up 8 bases; unmatched junction bases: 8. The germline V gene encodes CDR1 MNHEY and CDR2 SVGAGI.

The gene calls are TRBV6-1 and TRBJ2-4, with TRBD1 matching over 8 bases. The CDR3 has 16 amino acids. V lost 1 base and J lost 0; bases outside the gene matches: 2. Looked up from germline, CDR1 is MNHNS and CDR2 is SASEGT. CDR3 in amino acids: CASSEGQGLAKNIQYF. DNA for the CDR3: TGTGCCAGCAGTGAAGGACAGGGGCTAGCCAAAAACATTCAGTACTTC.

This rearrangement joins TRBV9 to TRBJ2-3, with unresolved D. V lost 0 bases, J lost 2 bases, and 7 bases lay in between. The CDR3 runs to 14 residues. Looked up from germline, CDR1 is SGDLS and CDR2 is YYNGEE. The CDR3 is CASSVAIDTDTQYF. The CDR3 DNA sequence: TGTGCCAGCAGCGTAGCTATCGACACAGATACGCAGTATTTT.

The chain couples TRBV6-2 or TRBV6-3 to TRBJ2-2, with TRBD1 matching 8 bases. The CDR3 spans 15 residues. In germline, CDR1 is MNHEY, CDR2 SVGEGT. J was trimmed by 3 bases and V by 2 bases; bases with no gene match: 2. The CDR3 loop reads CASSYKDRDTGELFF. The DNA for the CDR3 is TGTGCCAGCAGTTACAAGGACAGGGACACCGGGGAGCTGTTTTTT.

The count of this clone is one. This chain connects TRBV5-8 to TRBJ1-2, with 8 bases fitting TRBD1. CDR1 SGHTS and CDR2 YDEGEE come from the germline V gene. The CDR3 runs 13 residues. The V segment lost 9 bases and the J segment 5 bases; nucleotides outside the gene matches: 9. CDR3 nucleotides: TGTGCCAACGCAGGGGGCCAAGTGTATGGCTACACCTTC. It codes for CANAGGQVYGYTF.

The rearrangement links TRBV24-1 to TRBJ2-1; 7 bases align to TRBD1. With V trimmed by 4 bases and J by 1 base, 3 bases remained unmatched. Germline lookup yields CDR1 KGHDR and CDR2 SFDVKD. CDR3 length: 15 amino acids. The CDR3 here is CATSDRQGSYNEQFF. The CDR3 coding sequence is TGTGCCACCAGTGACCGACAGGGTTCCTACAATGAGCAGTTCTTC.

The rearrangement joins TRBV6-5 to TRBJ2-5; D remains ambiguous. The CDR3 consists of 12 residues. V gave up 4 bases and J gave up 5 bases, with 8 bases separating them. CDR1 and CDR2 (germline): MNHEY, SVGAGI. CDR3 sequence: CASSSPRETQYF. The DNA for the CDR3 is TGTGCCAGCAGTTCCCCGAGGGAGACCCAGTACTTC.

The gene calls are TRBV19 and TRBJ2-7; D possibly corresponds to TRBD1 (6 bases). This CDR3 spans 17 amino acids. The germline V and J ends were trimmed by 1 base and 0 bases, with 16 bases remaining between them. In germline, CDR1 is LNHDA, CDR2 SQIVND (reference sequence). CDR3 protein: CASSIGQARPNSYEQYF. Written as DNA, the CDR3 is TGTGCCAGTAGTATAGGACAGGCTCGCCCTAACTCCTACGAGCAGTACTTC.

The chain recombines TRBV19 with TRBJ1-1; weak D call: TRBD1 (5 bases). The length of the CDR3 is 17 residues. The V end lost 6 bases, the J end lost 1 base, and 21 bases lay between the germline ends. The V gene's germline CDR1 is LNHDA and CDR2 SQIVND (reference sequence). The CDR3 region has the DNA TGTGCCAGTAGCTACCGGGGGAGAGAGATGTCGAACACTGAAGCTTTCTTT. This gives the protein CASSYRGREMSNTEAFF.

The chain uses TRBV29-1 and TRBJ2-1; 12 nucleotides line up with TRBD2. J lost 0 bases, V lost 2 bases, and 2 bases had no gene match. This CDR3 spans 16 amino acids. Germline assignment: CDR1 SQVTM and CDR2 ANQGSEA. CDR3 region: CSVELAGGPSYNEQFF. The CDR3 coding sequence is TGCAGCGTTGAACTAGCGGGGGGGCCCTCCTACAATGAGCAGTTCTTC.

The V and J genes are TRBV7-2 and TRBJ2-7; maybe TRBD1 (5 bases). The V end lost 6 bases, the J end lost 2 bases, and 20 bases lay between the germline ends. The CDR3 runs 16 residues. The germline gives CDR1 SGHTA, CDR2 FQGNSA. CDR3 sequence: CASRPPWVGPAYEQYF. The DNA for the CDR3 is TGTGCCAGCAGACCCCCATGGGTGGGGCCTGCCTACGAGCAGTACTTC.

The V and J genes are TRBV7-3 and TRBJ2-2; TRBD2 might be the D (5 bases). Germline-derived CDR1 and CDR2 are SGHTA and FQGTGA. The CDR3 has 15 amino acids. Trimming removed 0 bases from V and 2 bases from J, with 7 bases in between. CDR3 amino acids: CASSLTGSNTGELFF. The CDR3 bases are TGTGCCAGCAGCTTAACAGGGAGTAACACCGGGGAGCTGTTTTTT.

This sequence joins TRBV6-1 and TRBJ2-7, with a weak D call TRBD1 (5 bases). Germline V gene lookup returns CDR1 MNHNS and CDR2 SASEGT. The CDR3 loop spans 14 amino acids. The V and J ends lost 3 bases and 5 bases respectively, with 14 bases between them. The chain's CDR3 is CASSETVSLNEQYF. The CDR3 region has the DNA TGTGCCAGCAGTGAGACAGTCAGTTTAAACGAGCAGTACTTC.

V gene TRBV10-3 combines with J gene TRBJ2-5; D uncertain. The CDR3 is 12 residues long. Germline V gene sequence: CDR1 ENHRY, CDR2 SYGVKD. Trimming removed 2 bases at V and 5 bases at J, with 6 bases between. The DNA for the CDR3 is TGTGCCATCAGTGAGCCCGGGGAGACCCAGTACTTC. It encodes CAISEPGETQYF.

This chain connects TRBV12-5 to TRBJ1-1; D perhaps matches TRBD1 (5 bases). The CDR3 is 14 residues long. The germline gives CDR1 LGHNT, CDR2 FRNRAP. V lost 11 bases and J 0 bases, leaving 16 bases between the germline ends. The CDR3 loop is CAGAWGGLNTEAFF. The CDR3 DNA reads TGTGCTGGGGCCTGGGGGGGACTGAACACTGAAGCTTTCTTT.

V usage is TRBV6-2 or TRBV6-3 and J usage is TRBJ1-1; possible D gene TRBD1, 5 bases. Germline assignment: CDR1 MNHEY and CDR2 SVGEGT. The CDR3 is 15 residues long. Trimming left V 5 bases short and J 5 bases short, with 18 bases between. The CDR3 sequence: CASSALRGVVTEAFF. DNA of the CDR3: TGTGCCAGCAGTGCCCTCCGGGGGGTAGTGACTGAAGCTTTCTTT.

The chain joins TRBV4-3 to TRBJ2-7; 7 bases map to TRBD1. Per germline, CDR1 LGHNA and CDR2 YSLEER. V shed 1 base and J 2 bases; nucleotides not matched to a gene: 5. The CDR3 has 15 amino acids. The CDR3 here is CASSQVPQGTYEQYF. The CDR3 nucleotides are TGCGCCAGCAGCCAAGTCCCACAGGGGACCTACGAGCAGTACTTC.

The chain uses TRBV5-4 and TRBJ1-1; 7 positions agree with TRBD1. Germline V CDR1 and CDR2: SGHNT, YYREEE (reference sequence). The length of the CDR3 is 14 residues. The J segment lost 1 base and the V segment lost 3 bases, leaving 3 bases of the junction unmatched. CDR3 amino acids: CASSSRQGNTEAFF. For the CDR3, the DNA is TGTGCCAGCAGCTCCCGACAGGGGAACACTGAAGCTTTCTTT.